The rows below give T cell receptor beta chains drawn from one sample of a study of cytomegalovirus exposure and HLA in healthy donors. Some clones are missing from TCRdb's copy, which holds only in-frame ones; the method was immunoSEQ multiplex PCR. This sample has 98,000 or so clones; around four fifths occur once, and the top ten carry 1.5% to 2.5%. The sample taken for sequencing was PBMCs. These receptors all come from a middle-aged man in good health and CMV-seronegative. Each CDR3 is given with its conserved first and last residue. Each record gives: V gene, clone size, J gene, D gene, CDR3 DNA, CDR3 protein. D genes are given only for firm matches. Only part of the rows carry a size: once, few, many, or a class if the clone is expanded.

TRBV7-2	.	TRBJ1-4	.	TGTGCCAGCAGAGACAGTTTAAATGAAAAACTGTTTTTT	CASRDSLNEKLFF
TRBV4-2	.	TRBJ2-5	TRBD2	TGTGCCAGCAGCCAAAATCTCCTAGCGGGGGGGCAAGAGACCCAGTACTTC	CASSQNLLAGGQETQYF
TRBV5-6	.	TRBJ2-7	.	TGTGCCAGCAGCTTAAGGGGGTTCTACGAGCAGTACTTC	CASSLRGFYEQYF
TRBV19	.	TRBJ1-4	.	TGTGCCAGTAGTGAATACAGGAACAATAATGAAAAACTGTTTTTT	CASSEYRNNNEKLFF
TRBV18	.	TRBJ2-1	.	TGTGCCAGCTCACCCTTGACAGGTCAGCCATACAATGAGCAGTTCTTC	CASSPLTGQPYNEQFF
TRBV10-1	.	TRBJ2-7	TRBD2	TGCGCCAGCACCCTGGGGATGGTAGCGGGGGGTAAGCGCTCCTACGAGCAGTACTTC	CASTLGMVAGGKRSYEQYF
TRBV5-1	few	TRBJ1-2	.	TGCGCCAGCAGCCCCGAGGGGGACGTCTATGGCTACACCTTC	CASSPEGDVYGYTF
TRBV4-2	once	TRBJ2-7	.	TGTGCCAGCAGCCCCCGCTTGGGGCCAGGGGAAACCTACGAGCAGTACTTC	CASSPRLGPGETYEQYF
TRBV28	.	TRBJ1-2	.	TGTGCCAGCAGTTTCCTGGGGCCTAGTGGCTACACCTTC	CASSFLGPSGYTF
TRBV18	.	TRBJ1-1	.	TGTGCCAGCTCACCAGCGGTTATGAACACTGAAGCTTTCTTT	CASSPAVMNTEAFF
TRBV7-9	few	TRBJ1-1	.	TGTGCCAGCAGCCCCACAGGGAATCGGGTCACTGAAGCTTTCTTT	CASSPTGNRVTEAFF
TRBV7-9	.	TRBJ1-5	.	TGTTCCAGCAGCTTAGGCGTAGGAGAGAGCAATCAGCCCCAGCATTTT	CSSSLGVGESNQPQHF
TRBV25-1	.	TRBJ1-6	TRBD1	TGTGCCAGCAGTTCACTGGGACAGGGGGCGCGGAATTCACCCCTCCACTTT	CASSSLGQGARNSPLHF
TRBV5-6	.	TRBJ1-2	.	TGTGCCAGCAGCTTGCAAGGGGGTTTTGGTGGCTACACCTTC	CASSLQGGFGGYTF
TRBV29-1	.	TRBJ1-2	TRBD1	TGCAGCGTCGGAACTTGGACAGGGGTGAGGTGCTATGGCTACACCTTC	CSVGTWTGVRCYGYTF
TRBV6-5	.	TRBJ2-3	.	TGTGCCAGCTCCCCACCGGGTTACACAGATACGCAGTATTTT	CASSPPGYTDTQYF
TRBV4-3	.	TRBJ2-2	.	TGCGCCAGCAGCCAAGACCCGGGACTCCCCAACGGGGAGCTGTTTTTT	CASSQDPGLPNGELFF
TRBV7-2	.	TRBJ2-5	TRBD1	TGTGCCAGCAGCGCAGACAGGGGGGGGACCCAGTACTTC	CASSADRGGTQYF
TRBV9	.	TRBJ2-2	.	TGTGCCAGCAGCGAGACCGGGACACTTTACACCGGGGAGCTGTTTTTT	CASSETGTLYTGELFF
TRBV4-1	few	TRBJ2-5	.	TGCGCCAGCAGCCGAGCAGGGGCCCCACAAGAGACCCAGTACTTC	CASSRAGAPQETQYF
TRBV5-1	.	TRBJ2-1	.	TGCGCCAGCAGCTCTAACAATGAGCAGTTCTTC	CASSSNNEQFF
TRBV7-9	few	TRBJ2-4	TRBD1	TGTGCCAGCAGCTTCGGACAGGGGGCCAAAAACATTCAGTACTTC	CASSFGQGAKNIQYF